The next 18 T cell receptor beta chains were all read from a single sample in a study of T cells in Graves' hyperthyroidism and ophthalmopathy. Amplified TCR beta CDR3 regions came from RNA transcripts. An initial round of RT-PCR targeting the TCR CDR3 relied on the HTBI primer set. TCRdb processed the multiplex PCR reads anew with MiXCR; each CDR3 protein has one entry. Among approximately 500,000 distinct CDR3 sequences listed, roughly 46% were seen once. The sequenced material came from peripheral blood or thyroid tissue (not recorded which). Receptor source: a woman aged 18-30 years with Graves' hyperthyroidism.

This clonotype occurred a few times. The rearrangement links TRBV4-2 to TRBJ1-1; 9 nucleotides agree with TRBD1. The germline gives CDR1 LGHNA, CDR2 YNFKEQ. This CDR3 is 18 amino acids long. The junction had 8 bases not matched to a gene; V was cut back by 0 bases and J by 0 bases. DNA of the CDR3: TGTGCCAGCAGCCAAGAAGGGTTGACAGGGGGAATGAACACTGAAGCTTTCTTT. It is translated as CASSQEGLTGGMNTEAFF.

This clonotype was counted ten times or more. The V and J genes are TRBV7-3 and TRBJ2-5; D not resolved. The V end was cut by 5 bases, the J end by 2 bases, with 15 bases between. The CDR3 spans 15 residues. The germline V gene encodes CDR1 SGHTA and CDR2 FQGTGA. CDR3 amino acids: CASSPSPSAQETQYF. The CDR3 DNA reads TGTGCCAGCAGCCCTTCCCCCTCCGCTCAAGAGACCCAGTACTTC.

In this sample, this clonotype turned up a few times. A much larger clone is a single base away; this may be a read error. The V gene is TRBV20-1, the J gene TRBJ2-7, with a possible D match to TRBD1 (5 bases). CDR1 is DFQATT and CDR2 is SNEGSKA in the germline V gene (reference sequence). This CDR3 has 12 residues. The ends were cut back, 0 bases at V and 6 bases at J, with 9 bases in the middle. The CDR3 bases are TGCAGTGCTAGAGATCAGGGTGGCGAGCAGTACTTC. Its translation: CSARDQGGEQYF.

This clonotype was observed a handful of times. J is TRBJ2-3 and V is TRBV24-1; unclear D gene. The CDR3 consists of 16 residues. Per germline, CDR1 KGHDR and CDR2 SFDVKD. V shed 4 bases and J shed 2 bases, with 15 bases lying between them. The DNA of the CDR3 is TGTGCCACCAGTGAGTCCTTCGGCCACTCCACAGATACGCAGTATTTT. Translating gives CATSESFGHSTDTQYF.

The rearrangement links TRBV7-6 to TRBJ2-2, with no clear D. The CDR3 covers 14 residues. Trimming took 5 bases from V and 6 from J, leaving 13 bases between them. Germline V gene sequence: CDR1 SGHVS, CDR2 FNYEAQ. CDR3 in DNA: TGTGCCAGCAGCCCATCCCCCACTTCCGGGGAGCTGTTTTTT. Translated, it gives CASSPSPTSGELFF.

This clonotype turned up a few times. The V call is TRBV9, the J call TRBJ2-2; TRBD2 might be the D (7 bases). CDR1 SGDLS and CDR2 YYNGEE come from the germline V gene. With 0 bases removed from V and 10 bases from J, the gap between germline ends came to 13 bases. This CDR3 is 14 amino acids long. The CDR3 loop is CASSVGGGNVELFF. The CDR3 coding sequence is TGTGCCAGCAGCGTAGGGGGGGGCAACGTGGAGCTGTTTTTT. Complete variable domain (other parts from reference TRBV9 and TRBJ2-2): DSGVTQTPKHLITATGQRVTLRCSPRSGDLSVYWYQQSLDQGLQFLIQYYNGEERAKGNILERFSAQQFPDLHSELNLSSLELGDSALYFCASSVGGGNVELFFGEGSRLTVL.

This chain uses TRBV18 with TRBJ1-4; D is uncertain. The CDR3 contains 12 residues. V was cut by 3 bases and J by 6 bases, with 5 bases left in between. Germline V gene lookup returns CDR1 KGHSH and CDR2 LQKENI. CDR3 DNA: TGTGCCAGCTCACCGGGCGATGAAAAACTGTTTTTT. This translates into CASSPGDEKLFF.

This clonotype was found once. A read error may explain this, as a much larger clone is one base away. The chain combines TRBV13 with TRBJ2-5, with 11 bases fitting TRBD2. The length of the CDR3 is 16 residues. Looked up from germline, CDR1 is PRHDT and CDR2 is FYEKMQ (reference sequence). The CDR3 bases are TGTGCCGGCAGCAAAATAACTAGCGGGAGAAGAGAGACCCAGTACTTC. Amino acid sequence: CAGSKITSGRRETQYF.

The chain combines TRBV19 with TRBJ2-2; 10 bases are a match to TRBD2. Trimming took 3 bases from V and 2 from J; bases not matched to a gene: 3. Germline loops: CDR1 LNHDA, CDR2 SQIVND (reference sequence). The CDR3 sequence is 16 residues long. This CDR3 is CASSILAGANTGELFF. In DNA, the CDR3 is TGTGCCAGTAGTATCCTAGCGGGGGCCAACACCGGGGAGCTGTTTTTT.

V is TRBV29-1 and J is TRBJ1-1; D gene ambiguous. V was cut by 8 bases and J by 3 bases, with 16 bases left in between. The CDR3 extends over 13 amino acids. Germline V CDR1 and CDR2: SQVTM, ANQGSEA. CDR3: CSLDKGPYTEAFF. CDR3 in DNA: TGCAGCTTAGACAAAGGCCCCTACACTGAAGCTTTCTTT. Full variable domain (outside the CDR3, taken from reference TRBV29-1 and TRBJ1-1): SAVISQKPSRDICQRGTSLTIQCQVDSQVTMMFWYRQQPGQSLTLIATANQGSEATYESGFVIDKFPISRPNLTFSTLTVSNMSPEDSSIYLCSLDKGPYTEAFFGQGTRLTVV.

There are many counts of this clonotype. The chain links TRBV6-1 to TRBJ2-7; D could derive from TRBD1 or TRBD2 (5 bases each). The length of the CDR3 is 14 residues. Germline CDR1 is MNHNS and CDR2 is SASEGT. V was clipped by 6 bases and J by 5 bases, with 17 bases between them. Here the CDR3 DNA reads TGTGCCAGCAGGCCGCCAGGGACCCGCGACGAGCAGTACTTC. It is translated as CASRPPGTRDEQYF.

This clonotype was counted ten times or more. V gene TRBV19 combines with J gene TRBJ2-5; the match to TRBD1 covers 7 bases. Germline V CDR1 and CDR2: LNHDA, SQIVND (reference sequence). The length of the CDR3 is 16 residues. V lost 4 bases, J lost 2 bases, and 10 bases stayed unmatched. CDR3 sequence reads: CASSRPGQITQETQYF. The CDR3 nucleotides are TGTGCCAGTAGTAGACCGGGACAGATAACACAAGAGACCCAGTACTTC.

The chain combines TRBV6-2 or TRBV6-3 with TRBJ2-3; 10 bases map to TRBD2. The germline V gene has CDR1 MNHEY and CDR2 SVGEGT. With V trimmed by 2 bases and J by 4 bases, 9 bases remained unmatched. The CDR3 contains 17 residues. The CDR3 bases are TGTGCCAGCAGTTACAGTCCTAGCGGGAGAGGTCCAGATACGCAGTATTTT. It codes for CASSYSPSGRGPDTQYF.

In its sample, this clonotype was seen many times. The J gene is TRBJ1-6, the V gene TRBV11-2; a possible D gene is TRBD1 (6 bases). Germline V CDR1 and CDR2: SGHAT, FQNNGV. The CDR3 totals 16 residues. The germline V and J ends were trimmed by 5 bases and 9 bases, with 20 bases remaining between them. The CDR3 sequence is CASSHLTRGGGSPLHF. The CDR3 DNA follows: TGTGCCAGCAGCCACCTAACCAGGGGCGGTGGTTCACCCCTCCACTTT.

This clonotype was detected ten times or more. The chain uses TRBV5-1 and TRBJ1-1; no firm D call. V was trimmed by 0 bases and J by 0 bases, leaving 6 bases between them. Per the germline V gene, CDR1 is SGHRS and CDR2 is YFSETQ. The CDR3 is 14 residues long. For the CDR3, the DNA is TGCGCCAGCAGCTTGGGTATAGTGAACACTGAAGCTTTCTTT. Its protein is CASSLGIVNTEAFF.

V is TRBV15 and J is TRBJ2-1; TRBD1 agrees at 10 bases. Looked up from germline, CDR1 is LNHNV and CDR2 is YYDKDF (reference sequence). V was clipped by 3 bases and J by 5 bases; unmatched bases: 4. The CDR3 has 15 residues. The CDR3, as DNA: TGTGCCACCAGCAGGGACAGGGGGATGAACAATGAGCAGTTCTTC. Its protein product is CATSRDRGMNNEQFF.

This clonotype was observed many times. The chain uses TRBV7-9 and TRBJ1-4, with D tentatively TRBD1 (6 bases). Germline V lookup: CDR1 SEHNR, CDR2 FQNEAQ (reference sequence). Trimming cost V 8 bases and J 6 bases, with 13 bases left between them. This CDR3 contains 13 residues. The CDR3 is CASCAGEDEKLFF. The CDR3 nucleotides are TGTGCCAGCTGCGCAGGGGAGGATGAAAAACTGTTTTTT.

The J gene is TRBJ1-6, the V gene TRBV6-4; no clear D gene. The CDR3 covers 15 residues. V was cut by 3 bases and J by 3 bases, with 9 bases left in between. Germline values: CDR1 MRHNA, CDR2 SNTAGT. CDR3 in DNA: TGTGCCAGCAGTGAGTCACAGAACTATAATTCACCCCTCCACTTT. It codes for CASSESQNYNSPLHF.